This TCR beta chain was sequenced in a study of CD8+ T cells in alopecia areata. The wider study: For the treated group, dosing was oral tofacitinib at 5 to 10 mg twice daily.

This CDR3 comprises 16 residues. The V end was cut by 1 base, the J end by 0 bases, with 15 bases between. In germline, CDR1 is SQVTM, CDR2 ANQGSEA. Whole-study results and caveats: Only a single nonresponder existed, so baseline CD8+ expansion links stay unclear. Researchers reported that TCR sharing among patients proved less clear than in mice, possibly HLA-linked.

On this clone itself: What it binds is not known.

Treatment here: oral pan-JAK inhibitor, 5-10 mg twice daily. Peripheral blood and lesional scalp punch biopsies were taken from alopecia areata patients. RNA extraction and reverse transcription yielded cDNA as sequencing template. Generated by immunoSEQ multiplex PCR, the TCRdb table keeps only in-frame clones and is missing some. The sample yields fewer than 200,000 clones, 50% to 75% seen once. The receptor's source is a human donor with alopecia areata. The chain employs TRBV29-1 and TRBJ1-2; no definite D call. The specimen comprised CD4+ T cells sorted from blood, sampled at roughly week 55, from a patient treated with tofacitinib. Here the CDR3 DNA reads TGCAGCGTTGAAGTCGGGTTAGCGGGAGCTAACTATGGCTACACCTTC. It encodes CSVEVGLAGANYGYTF.